The 27 T cell receptor beta chains reported below all come from one sample, sequenced in a study of regulatory T cells in long-lasting Graves disease. Time point in this sample: newly diagnosed GD, antithyroid drugs for less than 3 months. Preparation of the TCR library used RNA extracted from PBMCs. Relying on iRepertoire HTBI primers and Arm-PCR of CDR3 regions, the team built TCR beta libraries. TCRdb recomputed calls from the multiplex PCR reads with MiXCR, one row per CDR3 protein. Among some 340,000 distinct CDR3 sequences, approximately 12% were seen once, and the ten largest hold 18%. These same records also appear under a second study, on T cells in Graves' hyperthyroidism and ophthalmopathy.

The material was peripheral blood mononuclear cells (PBMCs), obtained at new diagnosis, from a patient treated with antithyroid drugs. The source of these receptors is a woman aged 18-29 years with Graves disease.

This clonotype was observed at least ten times. The chain carries TRBV12-3 or TRBV12-4 and TRBJ2-7, with TRBD1 matching 7 bases. Trimming cost V 4 bases and J 5 bases; bases outside gene matches: 14. The CDR3 is 16 amino acids. The CDR3 region has the DNA TGTGCCAGCAGTTCCCGGGACAGTCCCTCCAGCGACGAGCAGTACTTC. Its translation: CASSSRDSPSSDEQYF.

This clonotype showed up many times. The chain uses TRBV12-3 or TRBV12-4 and TRBJ1-5, with TRBD1 identical over 9 bases. There are 14 residues in the CDR3. Germline trimming cut 5 bases from V and 5 bases from J; bases unmatched to any gene: 4. For the CDR3, the DNA is TGTGCCAGCAGTAAACAGGGGGCTCATCAGCCCCAGCATTTT. It codes for CASSKQGAHQPQHF.

The chain combines TRBV5-1 with TRBJ2-1; D may be TRBD1 (6 bases). CDR1 SGHRS and CDR2 YFSETQ come from the germline V gene. Trimming shortened V by 4 bases and J by 8 bases, and 22 bases separated the two germline ends. The CDR3 sequence is 16 residues long. CDR3 DNA sequence: TGCGCCAGCAGCCTCTCAACAGGGACGGGGTTGGATGAGCAGTTCTTC. Translation: CASSLSTGTGLDEQFF.

The chain carries TRBV4-3 and TRBJ1-6; D not resolved. Between the trimmed V and J ends, which lost 0 bases and 9 bases, there was a span of 6 bases. Germline CDR1 is LGHNA and CDR2 is YSLEER. The CDR3 extends over 13 amino acids. The CDR3 coding sequence is TGCGCCAGCAGCCAAGATAGGGTTTCACCCCTCCACTTT. It yields the protein CASSQDRVSPLHF.

This clonotype was detected a few times. V gene TRBV18 combines with J gene TRBJ1-5; a weak D match, TRBD1 (5 bases). Germline CDR1 and CDR2: KGHSH and LQKENI. The CDR3 has 13 amino acids. Trimming stripped 10 bases from V and 1 base from J, with 11 bases between. The CDR3 region has the DNA TGTGCCACAGGGAGCAGCAGCAATCAGCCCCAGCATTTT. Protein: CATGSSSNQPQHF.

This clonotype was recorded at least ten times. V and J are TRBV4-1 and TRBJ2-7; no firm D call. The V gene's germline CDR1 is MGHRA and CDR2 YSYEKL. This CDR3 comprises 17 residues. Trimming cost V 2 bases and J 4 bases, with 21 bases left between them. CDR3 amino acids: CASSQMSAVGKRYEQYF. DNA for the CDR3: TGCGCCAGCAGCCAAATGTCCGCGGTGGGGAAAAGATACGAGCAGTACTTC.

This clonotype appeared many times. This rearrangement joins TRBV6-1 to TRBJ2-2, with 9 nucleotides matching TRBD1. Unmatched junction bases numbered 9, after V lost 6 bases and J lost 1 base. In germline, CDR1 is MNHNS, CDR2 SASEGT. The length of the CDR3 is 17 residues. The CDR3 protein is CASSDRGTVKNTGELFF. The CDR3 coding sequence is TGTGCCAGCAGCGACAGGGGGACAGTTAAGAACACCGGGGAGCTGTTTTTT.

This clonotype has only a few counts. The chain joins TRBV14 to TRBJ2-2; D possibly corresponds to TRBD2 (6 bases). This CDR3 comprises 14 residues. The germline V gene encodes CDR1 SGHDN and CDR2 FVKESK. Trimming pared 1 base from V and 7 bases from J, leaving 10 bases between. Here the CDR3 reads CASSQAGLRGELFF. In DNA form, the CDR3 reads TGTGCCAGCAGCCAAGCGGGACTGCGCGGGGAGCTGTTTTTT.

The sample holds many counts of this clonotype. The chain joins TRBV12-3 or TRBV12-4 to TRBJ1-1; D is uncertain. The CDR3 has 16 residues. Trimming shortened V by 6 bases and J by 3 bases, and 20 bases separated the two germline ends. The CDR3 loop reads CASSPSPRSKYTEAFF. For the CDR3, the DNA is TGTGCCAGCAGCCCCTCCCCGCGGAGTAAGTACACTGAAGCTTTCTTT.

There are many counts of this clonotype. The chain joins TRBV7-2 to TRBJ1-5; no clear D. The CDR3 has 15 amino acids. V lost 6 bases and J 1 base, leaving 13 bases between the germline ends. Germline lookup yields CDR1 SGHTA and CDR2 FQGNSA. The CDR3 DNA follows: TGTGCCAGCAGTCCCAAGTCGGGAAGCAATCAGCCCCAGCATTTT. It codes for CASSPKSGSNQPQHF.

CDR3 in amino acids: CASSPTGGAYNEQFF. CDR3 in DNA: TGTGCCAGCAGCCCCACGGGAGGCGCATACAATGAGCAGTTCTTC. This chain joins TRBV5-6 and TRBJ2-1, with 7 bases aligning to TRBD2. The V gene's germline CDR1 is SGHDT and CDR2 YYEEEE. Trimming at V came to 4 bases and at J to 4 bases, leaving 8 bases not matched to a gene. The CDR3 is made up of 15 amino acids.

The table lists this clonotype with many counts. The chain uses TRBV12-5 and TRBJ2-5; D may be TRBD1 or TRBD2 (5 bases each). The CDR3 covers 15 residues. Germline CDR1 reads LGHNT; CDR2 reads FRNRAP. V was pared by 0 bases and J by 0 bases, with 8 bases between. CDR3: CASGLVQGDQETQYF. In DNA form, the CDR3 reads TGTGCTAGTGGTTTGGTCCAGGGAGACCAAGAGACCCAGTACTTC.

This clonotype has ten or more counts. J is TRBJ1-1 and V is TRBV11-2, with unresolved D. The CDR3 loop spans 16 amino acids. V shed 4 bases and J shed 4 bases, with 19 bases lying between them. Per the germline V gene, CDR1 is SGHAT and CDR2 is FQNNGV. CDR3: CASSWKGRGRVTEAFF. CDR3 DNA sequence: TGTGCCAGCAGCTGGAAGGGTCGTGGTAGGGTCACTGAAGCTTTCTTT.

Ten or more counts support this clonotype. V is TRBV27 and J is TRBJ2-5, with 10 bases that match TRBD2. Per the germline V gene, CDR1 is MNHEY and CDR2 is SMNVEV (reference sequence). There are 19 residues in the CDR3. J lost 2 bases, V lost 2 bases, and 14 bases had no gene match. In DNA form, the CDR3 reads TGTGCCAGCAGTTTACTCTCTAGCGGGAGACCGAAGGGACAAGAGACCCAGTACTTC. Encoded protein: CASSLLSSGRPKGQETQYF.

This clonotype has at least ten counts. This rearrangement joins TRBV12-3 or TRBV12-4 to TRBJ1-2, with a possible D match to TRBD1 (5 bases). The CDR3 covers 16 residues. V lost 5 bases and J lost 1, with 17 bases in between. The CDR3 DNA reads as TGTGCCAGCAGTACGGATTCAGGGCGCCTTAACTATGGCTACACCTTC. Translation: CASSTDSGRLNYGYTF.

Only a few counts were recorded for this clonotype. The chain is built from TRBV6-2 or TRBV6-3 and TRBJ1-1; D is perhaps TRBD1 (5 bases). CDR3 length: 15 residues. The V end was cut by 0 bases, the J end by 5 bases, with 13 bases between. Germline loops: CDR1 MNHEY, CDR2 SVGEGT. CDR3 sequence reads: CASSYSRQGRTEAFF. The CDR3 DNA follows: TGTGCCAGCAGTTACTCTCGTCAGGGAAGGACTGAAGCTTTCTTT.

Many counts were recorded for this clonotype. This chain joins TRBV27 and TRBJ1-5; D remains ambiguous. Trimming took 4 bases from V and 4 from J, leaving 11 bases between them. From germline, CDR1 is MNHEY and CDR2 SMNVEV (reference sequence). CDR3 size: 14 residues. CDR3 in amino acids: CASSYLGRNQPQHF. CDR3 sequence (DNA): TGTGCCAGCAGTTATCTCGGACGGAATCAGCCCCAGCATTTT.

In this sample, this clonotype turned up many times. This sequence joins TRBV5-1 and TRBJ2-7; TRBD1 matches 7 bases. There are 20 residues in the CDR3. Looked up from germline, CDR1 is SGHRS and CDR2 is YFSETQ. Trimming cost V 0 bases and J 3 bases; bases outside gene matches: 21. The CDR3 DNA reads TGCGCCAGCAGCTTGGGCCCAGGGGGTTTTTACAGGGTCACGGACTACGAGCAGTACTTC. This translates into CASSLGPGGFYRVTDYEQYF. The full variable domain, rest sourced from reference TRBV5-1 and TRBJ2-7, is KAGVTQTPRYLIKTRGQQVTLSCSPISGHRSVSWYQQTPGQGLQFLFEYFSETQRNKGNFPGRFSGRQFSNSRSEMNVSTLELGDSALYLCASSLGPGGFYRVTDYEQYFGPGTRLTVT.

The rearrangement links TRBV4-1 to TRBJ1-1; no firm D call. Germline V CDR1 and CDR2: MGHRA, YSYEKL. CDR3 length: 13 amino acids. The ends were cut back, 5 bases at V and 1 base at J, with 8 bases in the middle. CDR3 residues: CASSMRSNTEAFF. CDR3 coding DNA: TGCGCCAGCAGCATGCGGTCGAACACTGAAGCTTTCTTT.

This clonotype was seen only once. The chain has TRBV20-1 and TRBJ1-6; no clear D. The CDR3 has 14 amino acids. The V and J ends lost 0 bases and 7 bases respectively, with 10 bases between them. Germline lookup yields CDR1 DFQATT and CDR2 SNEGSKA (reference sequence). The DNA of the CDR3 is TGCAGTGCTAGAGAAGGGCTCCCAAATTCACCCCTCCACTTT. Translation gives CSAREGLPNSPLHF.

The V and J genes are TRBV6-4 and TRBJ1-1; D unresolved. This CDR3 has 13 residues. Germline CDR1 is MRHNA and CDR2 is SNTAGT. Trimming removed 2 bases from V and 3 bases from J, with 7 bases in between. This CDR3 reads CASSDNRDTEAFF. The CDR3 nucleotides read TGTGCCAGCAGTGACAACCGGGACACTGAAGCTTTCTTT.

The chain uses TRBV12-3 or TRBV12-4 and TRBJ1-1; TRBD1 aligns across 8 bases. V dropped 6 bases and J dropped 4; count of bases not matched to a gene: 13. The CDR3 spans 16 residues. The CDR3 coding sequence is TGTGCCAGCAGCTATATTCAGGGGGCGGGGGGCACTGAAGCTTTCTTT. Protein sequence: CASSYIQGAGGTEAFF.

This clonotype was counted many times. The V gene is TRBV6-2 or TRBV6-3, the J gene TRBJ2-1, with TRBD2 matching over 9 bases. The trim removed 5 bases at V and 2 bases at J, leaving 7 bases unmatched. Germline assignment: CDR1 MNHEY and CDR2 SVGEGT. The CDR3 consists of 16 residues. Here the CDR3 reads CASSPGSGGTYNEQFF. DNA of the CDR3: TGTGCCAGCAGTCCCGGTAGCGGGGGAACCTACAATGAGCAGTTCTTC.

This clonotype was detected ten times or more. The chain has TRBV28 and TRBJ2-3; tentative D call: TRBD2 (6 bases). The germline gives CDR1 MDHEN, CDR2 SYDVKM. This CDR3 has 14 residues. Trimming removed 7 bases from V and 2 bases from J, with 13 bases in between. The CDR3 region is CASIAGSSTDTQYF. The CDR3 coding sequence is TGTGCCAGCATTGCGGGATCTTCCACAGATACGCAGTATTTT.

This clonotype was counted at least ten times. This CDR3 reads CASSLYGKLTYEQYV. CDR3 coding DNA: TGTGCCAGCAGTTTATACGGAAAATTAACCTACGAGCAGTACGTC. This rearrangement joins TRBV6-5 to TRBJ2-7; D gene unclear. The CDR3 length is 15 residues. V lost 4 bases, J lost 2 bases, and 15 bases lay in between. From germline, CDR1 is MNHEY and CDR2 SVGAGI.

In its sample, this clonotype was seen many times. In this CDR3 the conserved last residue, phenylalanine or tryptophan, is missing, so a read error is likely. The limits of the CDR3 on the DNA are not certain, so only TCRdb's listed CDR3 is given. The gene calls are TRBV15 and TRBJ2-3; the tabulated D call, TRBD1, remains unverified against the DNA. The CDR3 extends over 13 residues, inclusive of both ends. Germline V gene data show CDR1 as LNHNV and CDR2 as YYDKDF (reference sequence). Here the CDR3 reads CATSRAYRELITI.

This clonotype was counted a few times. This chain connects TRBV7-3 to TRBJ2-6; D unclear. CDR3 length equals 15 residues. The V end was cut by 2 bases, the J end by 2 bases, with 7 bases between. From germline, CDR1 is SGHTA and CDR2 FQGTGA. The CDR3 loop reads CASSLGSAGANVLTF. In DNA form, the CDR3 reads TGTGCCAGCAGCTTAGGGTCCGCTGGGGCCAACGTCCTGACTTTC.